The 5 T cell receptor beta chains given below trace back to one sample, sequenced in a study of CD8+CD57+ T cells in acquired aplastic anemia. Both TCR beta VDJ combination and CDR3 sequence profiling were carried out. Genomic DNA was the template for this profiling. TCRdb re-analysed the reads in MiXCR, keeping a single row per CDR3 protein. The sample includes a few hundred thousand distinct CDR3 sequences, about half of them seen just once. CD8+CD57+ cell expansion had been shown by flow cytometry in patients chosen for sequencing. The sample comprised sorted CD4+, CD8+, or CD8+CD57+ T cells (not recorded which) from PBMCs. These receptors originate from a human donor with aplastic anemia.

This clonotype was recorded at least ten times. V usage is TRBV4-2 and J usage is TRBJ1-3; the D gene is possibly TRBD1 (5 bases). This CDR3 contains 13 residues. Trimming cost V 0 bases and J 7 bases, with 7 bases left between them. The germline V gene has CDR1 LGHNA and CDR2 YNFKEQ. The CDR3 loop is CASSQEGRNTIYF. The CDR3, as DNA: TGTGCCAGCAGCCAAGAGGGGCGGAACACCATATATTTT.

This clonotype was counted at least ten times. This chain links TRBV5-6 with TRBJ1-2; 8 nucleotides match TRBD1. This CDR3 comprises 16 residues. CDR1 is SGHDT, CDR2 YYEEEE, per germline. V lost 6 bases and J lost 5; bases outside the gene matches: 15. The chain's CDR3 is CASTVTGERVGYGYTF. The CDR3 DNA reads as TGTGCCAGCACTGTGACAGGGGAACGAGTCGGGTATGGCTACACCTTC.

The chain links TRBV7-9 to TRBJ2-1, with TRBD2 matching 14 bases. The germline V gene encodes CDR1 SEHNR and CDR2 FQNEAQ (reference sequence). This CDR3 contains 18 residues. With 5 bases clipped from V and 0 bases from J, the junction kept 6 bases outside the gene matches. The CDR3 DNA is TGTGCCAGCAGCCAGGGACTAGCGGGGGAGAGCTCCTACAATGAGCAGTTCTTC. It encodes CASSQGLAGESSYNEQFF. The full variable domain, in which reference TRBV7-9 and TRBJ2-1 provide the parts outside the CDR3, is DTGVSQNPRHKITKRGQNVTFRCDPISEHNRLYWYRQTLGQGPEFLTYFQNEAQLEKSRLLSDRFSAERPKGSFSTLEIQRTEQGDSAMYLCASSQGLAGESSYNEQFFGPGTRLTVL.

CDR3 in DNA: TGTGCCAGCAGCCGGAGTGGGACTAGCGGGTCATACGAGCAGTACTTC. It specifies CASSRSGTSGSYEQYF. This rearrangement joins TRBV7-8 to TRBJ2-7; 12 bases map to TRBD2. The germline V gene encodes CDR1 SGHVS and CDR2 FQNEAQ. Unmatched junction bases numbered 9, after V lost 5 bases and J lost 4 bases. The CDR3 loop spans 16 amino acids.

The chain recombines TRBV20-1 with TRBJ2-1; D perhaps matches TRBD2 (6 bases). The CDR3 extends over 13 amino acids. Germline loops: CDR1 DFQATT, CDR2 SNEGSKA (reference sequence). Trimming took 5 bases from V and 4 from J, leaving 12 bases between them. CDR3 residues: CSAPSSAYNEQFF. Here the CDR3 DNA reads TGCAGTGCTCCGTCTAGCGCATACAATGAGCAGTTCTTC.